This T cell receptor (beta chain) was sequenced for a study of blood T cell repertoires in COVID-19. Study-level background: Acute and convalescent COVID-19 samples came from the United States, Italy and Spain. PBMCs, B-cell-depleted T cells, or T cells provided the cDNA or gDNA that made up the material.

How the authors handled the data: Amplification with reference gene primers provided the estimates of nucleated cell counts. The table came from immunoSEQ multiplex PCR; TCRdb's copy has only in-frame clones and leaves some out. For V, J and clone size, that table is used; D and trimming come from the DNA. The sample yields roughly 100,000 clones, about 78% seen once. J was trimmed by 8 bases and V by 4 bases; bases with no gene match: 12. Germline CDR1 reads SGDLS; CDR2 reads YYNGEE. The CDR3 extends over 15 amino acids. The sequenced sample was peripheral blood. The TCR originated in a man aged 60-69 years with active or convalescent COVID-19. The gene calls are TRBV9 and TRBJ1-1, with TRBD1 matching over 9 bases. CDR3 nucleotide sequence: TGTGCCAGCAGCACCTCCGGGACAGGGCTTACGGAAGCTTTCTTT. It encodes CASSTSGTGLTEAFF.